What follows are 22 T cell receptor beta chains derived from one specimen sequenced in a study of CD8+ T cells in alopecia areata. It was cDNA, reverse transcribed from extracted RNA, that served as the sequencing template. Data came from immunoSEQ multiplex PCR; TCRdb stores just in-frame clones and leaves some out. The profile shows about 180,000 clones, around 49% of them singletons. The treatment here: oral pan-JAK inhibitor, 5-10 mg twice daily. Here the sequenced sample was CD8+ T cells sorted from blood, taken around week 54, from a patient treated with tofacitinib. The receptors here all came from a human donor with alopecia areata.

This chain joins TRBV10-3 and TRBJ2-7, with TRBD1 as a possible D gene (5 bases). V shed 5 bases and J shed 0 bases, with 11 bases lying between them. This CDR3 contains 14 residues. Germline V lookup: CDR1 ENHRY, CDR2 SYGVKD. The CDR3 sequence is CAISKDTSSYEQYF. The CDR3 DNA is TGTGCCATCAGTAAGGACACGAGCTCCTACGAGCAGTACTTC.

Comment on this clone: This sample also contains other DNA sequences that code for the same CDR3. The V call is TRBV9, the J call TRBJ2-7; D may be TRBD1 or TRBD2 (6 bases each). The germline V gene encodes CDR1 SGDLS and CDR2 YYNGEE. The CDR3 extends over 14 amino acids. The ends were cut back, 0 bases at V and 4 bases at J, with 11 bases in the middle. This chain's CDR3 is CASSVGGGGYEQYF. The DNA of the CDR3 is TGTGCCAGCAGCGTAGGTGGAGGGGGTTACGAGCAGTACTTC. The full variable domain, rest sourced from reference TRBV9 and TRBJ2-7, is DSGVTQTPKHLITATGQRVTLRCSPRSGDLSVYWYQQSLDQGLQFLIQYYNGEERAKGNILERFSAQQFPDLHSELNLSSLELGDSALYFCASSVGGGGYEQYFGPGTRLTVT.

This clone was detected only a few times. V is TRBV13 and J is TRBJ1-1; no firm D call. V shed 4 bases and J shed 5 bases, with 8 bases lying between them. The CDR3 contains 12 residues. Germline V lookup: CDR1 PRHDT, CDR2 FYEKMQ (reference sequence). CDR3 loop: CASSYPHTEAFF. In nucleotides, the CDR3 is TGTGCCAGCAGCTACCCACATACTGAAGCTTTCTTT.

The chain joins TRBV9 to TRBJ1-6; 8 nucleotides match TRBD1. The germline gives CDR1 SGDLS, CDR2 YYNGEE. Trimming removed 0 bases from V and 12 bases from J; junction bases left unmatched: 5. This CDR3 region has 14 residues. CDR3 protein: CASSVAGTGLPLHF. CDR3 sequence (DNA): TGTGCCAGCAGCGTAGCAGGGACAGGATTACCCCTCCACTTT. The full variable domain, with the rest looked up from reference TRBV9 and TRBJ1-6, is DSGVTQTPKHLITATGQRVTLRCSPRSGDLSVYWYQQSLDQGLQFLIQYYNGEERAKGNILERFSAQQFPDLHSELNLSSLELGDSALYFCASSVAGTGLPLHFGNGTRLTVT.

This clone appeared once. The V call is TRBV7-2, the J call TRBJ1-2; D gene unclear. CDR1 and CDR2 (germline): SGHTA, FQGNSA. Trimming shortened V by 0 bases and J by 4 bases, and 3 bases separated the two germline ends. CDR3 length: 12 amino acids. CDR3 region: CASSLASYGYTF. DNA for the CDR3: TGTGCCAGCAGCTTAGCCAGCTATGGCTACACCTTC.

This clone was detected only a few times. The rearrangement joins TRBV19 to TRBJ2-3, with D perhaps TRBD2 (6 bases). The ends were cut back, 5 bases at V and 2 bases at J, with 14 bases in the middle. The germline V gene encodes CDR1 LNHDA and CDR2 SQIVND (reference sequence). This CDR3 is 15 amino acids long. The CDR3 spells CASSDRDLDTDTQYF. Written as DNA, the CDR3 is TGTGCCAGTAGTGACCGGGACTTGGACACAGATACGCAGTATTTT.

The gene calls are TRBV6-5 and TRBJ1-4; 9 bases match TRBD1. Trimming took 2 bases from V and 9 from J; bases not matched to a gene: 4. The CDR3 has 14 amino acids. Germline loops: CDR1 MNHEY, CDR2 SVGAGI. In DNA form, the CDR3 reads TGTGCCAGCAGTTACGTGGGGACAGGGAAAAAACTGTTTTTT. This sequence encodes CASSYVGTGKKLFF.

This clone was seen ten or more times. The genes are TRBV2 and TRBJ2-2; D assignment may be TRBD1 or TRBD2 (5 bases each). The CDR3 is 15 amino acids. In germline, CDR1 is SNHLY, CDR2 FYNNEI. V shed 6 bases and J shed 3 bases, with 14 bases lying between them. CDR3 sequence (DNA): TGTGCCAGCAGCCCGGGGACCGGGCACACCGGGGAGCTGTTTTTT. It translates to CASSPGTGHTGELFF. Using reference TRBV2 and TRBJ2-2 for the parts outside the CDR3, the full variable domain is EPEVTQTPSHQVTQMGQEVILRCVPISNHLYFYWYRQILGQKVEFLVSFYNNEISEKSEIFDDQFSVERPDGSNFTLKIRSTKLEDSAMYFCASSPGTGHTGELFFGEGSRLTVL.

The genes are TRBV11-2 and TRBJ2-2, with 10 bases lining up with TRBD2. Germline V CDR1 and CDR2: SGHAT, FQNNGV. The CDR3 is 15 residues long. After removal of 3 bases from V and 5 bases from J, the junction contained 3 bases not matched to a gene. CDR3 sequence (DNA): TGTGCCAGCAGCTTGTCTAGCGGGGGAACCGGGGAGCTGTTTTTT. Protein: CASSLSSGGTGELFF.

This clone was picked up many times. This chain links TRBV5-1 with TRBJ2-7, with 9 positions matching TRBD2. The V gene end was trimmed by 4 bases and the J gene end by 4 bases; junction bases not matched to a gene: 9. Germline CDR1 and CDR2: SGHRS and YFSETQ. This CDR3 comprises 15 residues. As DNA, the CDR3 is TGCGCCAGCAGCAACGGGACTAGCTCCGGATACGAGCAGTACTTC. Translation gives CASSNGTSSGYEQYF.

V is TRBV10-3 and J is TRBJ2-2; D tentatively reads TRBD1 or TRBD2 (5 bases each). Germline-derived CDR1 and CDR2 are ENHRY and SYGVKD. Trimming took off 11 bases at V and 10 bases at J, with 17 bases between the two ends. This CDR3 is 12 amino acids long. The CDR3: CALKAGSEELFF. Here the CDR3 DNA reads TGTGCCCTCAAGGCAGGGAGCGAGGAGCTGTTTTTT.

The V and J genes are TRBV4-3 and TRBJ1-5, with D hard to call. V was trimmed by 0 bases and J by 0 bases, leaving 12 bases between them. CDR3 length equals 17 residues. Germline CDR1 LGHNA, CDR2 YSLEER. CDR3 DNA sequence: TGCGCCAGCAGCCAAGATTGGAAAACAGATAGCAATCAGCCCCAGCATTTT. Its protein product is CASSQDWKTDSNQPQHF.

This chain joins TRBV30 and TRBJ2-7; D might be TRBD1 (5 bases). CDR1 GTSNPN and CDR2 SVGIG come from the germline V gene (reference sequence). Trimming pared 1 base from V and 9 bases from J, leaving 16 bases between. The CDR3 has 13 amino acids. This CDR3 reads CAWSGGAPLAQYF. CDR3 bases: TGTGCCTGGAGTGGTGGGGCGCCCCTCGCGCAGTACTTC.

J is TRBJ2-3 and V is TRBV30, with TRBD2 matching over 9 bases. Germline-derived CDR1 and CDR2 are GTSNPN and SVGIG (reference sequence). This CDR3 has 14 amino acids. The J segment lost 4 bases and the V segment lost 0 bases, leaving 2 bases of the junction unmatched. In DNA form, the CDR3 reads TGTGCCTGGAGTGTAGCGGGGGGAGCAGATACGCAGTATTTT. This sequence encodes CAWSVAGGADTQYF.

The DNA of the CDR3 is TGTGCCTGGAGTTTAAGGTGGAACTACGAGCAGTACTTC. This translates into CAWSLRWNYEQYF. The chain carries TRBV30 and TRBJ2-7; no clear D. Trimming pared 2 bases from V and 3 bases from J, leaving 11 bases between. The germline V gene has CDR1 GTSNPN and CDR2 SVGIG (reference sequence). The CDR3 totals 13 residues.

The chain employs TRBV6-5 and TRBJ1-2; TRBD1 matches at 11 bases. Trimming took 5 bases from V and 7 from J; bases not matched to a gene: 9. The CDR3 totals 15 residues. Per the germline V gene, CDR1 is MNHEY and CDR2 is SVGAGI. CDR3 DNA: TGTGCCAGCAGTCCGGGGACAGGGGGATCGGGTGGCTACACCTTC. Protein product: CASSPGTGGSGGYTF.

In DNA form, the CDR3 reads TGTGCCTGGAGCTTCCACACCGATAGCAATCAGCCCCAGCATTTT. Protein: CAWSFHTDSNQPQHF. This rearrangement joins TRBV30 to TRBJ1-5; D remains ambiguous. Germline assignment: CDR1 GTSNPN and CDR2 SVGIG (reference sequence). This CDR3 spans 15 amino acids. The V end lost 3 bases, the J end lost 0 bases, and 12 bases lay between the germline ends. Full variable domain (rest looked up from reference TRBV30 and TRBJ1-5): SQTIHQWPATLVQPVGSPLSLECTVEGTSNPNLYWYRQAAGRGLQLLFYSVGIGQISSEVPQNLSASRPQDRQFILSSKKLLLSDSGFYLCAWSFHTDSNQPQHFGDGTRLSIL.

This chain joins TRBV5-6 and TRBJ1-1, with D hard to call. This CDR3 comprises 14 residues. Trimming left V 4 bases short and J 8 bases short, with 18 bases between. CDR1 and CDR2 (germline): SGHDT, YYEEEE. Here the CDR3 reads CASSLKEALREAFF. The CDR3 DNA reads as TGTGCCAGCAGCCTTAAAGAAGCCCTTAGGGAAGCTTTCTTT.

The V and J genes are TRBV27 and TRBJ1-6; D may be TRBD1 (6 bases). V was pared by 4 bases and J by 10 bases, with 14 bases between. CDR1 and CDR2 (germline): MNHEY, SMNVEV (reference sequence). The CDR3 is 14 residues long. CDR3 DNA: TGTGCCAGCAGTTACGACAGGATGAAGTCACCCCTCCACTTT. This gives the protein CASSYDRMKSPLHF.

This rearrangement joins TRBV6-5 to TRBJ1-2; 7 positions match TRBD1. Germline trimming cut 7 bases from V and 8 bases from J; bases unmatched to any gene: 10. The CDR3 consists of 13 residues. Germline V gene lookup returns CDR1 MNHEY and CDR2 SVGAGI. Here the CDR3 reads CASTSTGPYGYTF. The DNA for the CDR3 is TGTGCCAGCACCTCGACAGGGCCATACGGCTACACCTTC.

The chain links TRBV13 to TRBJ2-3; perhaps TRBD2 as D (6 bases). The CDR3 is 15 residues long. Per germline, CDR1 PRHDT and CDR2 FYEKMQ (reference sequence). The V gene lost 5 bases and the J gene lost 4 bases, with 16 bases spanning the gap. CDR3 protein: CASSPPLGGPDTQYF. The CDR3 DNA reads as TGTGCCAGCAGCCCCCCTTTGGGGGGACCAGATACGCAGTATTTT.

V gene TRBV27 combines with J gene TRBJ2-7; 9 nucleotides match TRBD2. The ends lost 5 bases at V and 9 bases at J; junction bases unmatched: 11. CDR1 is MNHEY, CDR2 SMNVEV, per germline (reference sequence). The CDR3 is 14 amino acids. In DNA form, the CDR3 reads TGTGCCAGCAGTATGATAGCGGGGGCTAAGGGGCAGTACTTC. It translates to CASSMIAGAKGQYF.